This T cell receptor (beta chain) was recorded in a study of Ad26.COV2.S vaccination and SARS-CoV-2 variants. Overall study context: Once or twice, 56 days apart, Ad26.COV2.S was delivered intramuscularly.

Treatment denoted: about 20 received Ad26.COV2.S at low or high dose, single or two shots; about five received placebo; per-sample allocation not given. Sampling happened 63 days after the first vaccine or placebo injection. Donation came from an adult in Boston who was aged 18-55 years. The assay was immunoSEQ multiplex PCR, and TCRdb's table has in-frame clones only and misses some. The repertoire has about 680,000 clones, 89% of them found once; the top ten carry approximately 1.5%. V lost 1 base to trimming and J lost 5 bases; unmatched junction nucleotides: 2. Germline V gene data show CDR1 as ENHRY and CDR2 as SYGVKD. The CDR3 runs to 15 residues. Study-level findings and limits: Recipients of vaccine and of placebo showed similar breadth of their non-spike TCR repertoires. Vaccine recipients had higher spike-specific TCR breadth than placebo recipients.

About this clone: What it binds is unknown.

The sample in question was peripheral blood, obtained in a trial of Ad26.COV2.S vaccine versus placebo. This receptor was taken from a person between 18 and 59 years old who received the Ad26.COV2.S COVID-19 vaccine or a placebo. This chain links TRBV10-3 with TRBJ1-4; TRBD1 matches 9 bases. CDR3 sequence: CAISELGQGNEKLFF. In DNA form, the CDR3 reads TGTGCCATCAGTGAGTTGGGACAGGGAAATGAAAAACTGTTTTTT.